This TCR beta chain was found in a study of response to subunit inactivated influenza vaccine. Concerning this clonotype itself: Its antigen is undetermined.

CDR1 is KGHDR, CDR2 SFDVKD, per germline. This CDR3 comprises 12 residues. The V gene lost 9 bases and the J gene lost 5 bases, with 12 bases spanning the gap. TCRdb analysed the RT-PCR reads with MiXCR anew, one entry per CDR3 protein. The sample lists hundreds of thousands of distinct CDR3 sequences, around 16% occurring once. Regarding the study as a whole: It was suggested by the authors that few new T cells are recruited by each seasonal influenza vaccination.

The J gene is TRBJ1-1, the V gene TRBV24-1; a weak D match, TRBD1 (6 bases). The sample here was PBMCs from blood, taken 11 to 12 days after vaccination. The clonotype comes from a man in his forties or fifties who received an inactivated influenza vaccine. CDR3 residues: CATRRGLTEAFF. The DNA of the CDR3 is TGTGCCACCCGACGGGGGCTAACTGAAGCTTTCTTT.